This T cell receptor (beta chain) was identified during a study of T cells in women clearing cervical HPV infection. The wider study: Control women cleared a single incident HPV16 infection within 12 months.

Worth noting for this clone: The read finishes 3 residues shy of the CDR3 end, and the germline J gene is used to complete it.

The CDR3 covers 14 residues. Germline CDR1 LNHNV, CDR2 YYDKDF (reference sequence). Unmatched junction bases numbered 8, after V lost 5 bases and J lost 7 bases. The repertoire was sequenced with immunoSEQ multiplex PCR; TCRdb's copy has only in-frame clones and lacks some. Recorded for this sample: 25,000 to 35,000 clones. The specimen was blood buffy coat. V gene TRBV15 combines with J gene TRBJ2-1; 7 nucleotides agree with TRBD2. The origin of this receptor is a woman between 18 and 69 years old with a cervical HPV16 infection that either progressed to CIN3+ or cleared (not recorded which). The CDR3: CATSGNPAGNEQFF. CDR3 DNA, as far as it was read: TGTGCCACCAGCGGTAACCCAGCGGGGAATGAG.